This T cell receptor (beta chain) was recorded in a study of cytomegalovirus exposure and HLA in healthy donors. The PCR had 60 Vbeta and 13 Jbeta primers. TCRdb's copy holds only in-frame clones and misses some; the assay was immunoSEQ multiplex PCR. The sample contains over 80,000 clones, approximately 74% of which appear only once. Germline V gene data show CDR1 as LNHDA and CDR2 as SQIVND (reference sequence). The CDR3 is made up of 13 amino acids. V was trimmed by 7 bases and J by 7 bases, leaving 13 bases between them. The sequencing sample was made of PBMCs. The source of this sequence is a woman aged 65 to 85 in good health and CMV-seropositive. The rearrangement uses TRBV19 and TRBJ2-2; D not resolved. The CDR3 DNA is TGTGCCAGTACAGAAACGAGAGGCGGGGAGCTGTTTTTT. It specifies CASTETRGGELFF.